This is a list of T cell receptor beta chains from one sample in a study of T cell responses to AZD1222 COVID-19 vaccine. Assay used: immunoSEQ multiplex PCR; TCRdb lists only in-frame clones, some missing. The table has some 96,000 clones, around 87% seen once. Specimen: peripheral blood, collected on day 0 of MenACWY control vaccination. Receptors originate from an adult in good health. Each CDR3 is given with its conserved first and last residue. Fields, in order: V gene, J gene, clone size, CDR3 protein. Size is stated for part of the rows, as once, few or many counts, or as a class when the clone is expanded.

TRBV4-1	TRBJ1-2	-	CASSQDRSGDLLNYGYTF
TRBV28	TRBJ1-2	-	CASRLWDGGFYGYTF
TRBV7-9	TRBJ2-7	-	CASSSTGGFGEQYF
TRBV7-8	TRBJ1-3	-	CASSQSRSGNTIYF
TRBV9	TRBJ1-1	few	CASSAAGFHMNTEAFF
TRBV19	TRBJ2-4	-	CASSIGGGLAKNIQYF
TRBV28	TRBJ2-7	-	CASSFGRGPYEQYF
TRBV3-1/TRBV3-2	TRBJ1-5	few	CASSQGTGGSNQPQHF
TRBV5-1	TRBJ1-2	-	CASKTLRAGDRGYTF
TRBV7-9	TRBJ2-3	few	CASSPGEGVSRTDTQYF
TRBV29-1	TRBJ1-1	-	CSVDRGGTEAFF
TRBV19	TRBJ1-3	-	CASSIDTGGRGNTIYF
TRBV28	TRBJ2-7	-	CASSSGDRVYEQYF
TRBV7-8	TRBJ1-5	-	CASSSQGTSNQPQHF
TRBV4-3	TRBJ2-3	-	CASSQDGWTSIDTQYF
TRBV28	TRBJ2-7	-	CASSPTWTGLYEQYF
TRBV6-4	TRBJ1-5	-	CASSEEGGRPQHF
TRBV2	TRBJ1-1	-	CASSEVSANTEAFF
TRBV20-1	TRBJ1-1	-	CSALATFEAFF
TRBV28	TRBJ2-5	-	CASSSRQGLIGTQYF
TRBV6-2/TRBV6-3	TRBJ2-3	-	CASSYGGMAGGDTQYF
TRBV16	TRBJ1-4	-	CASSQSRGTNEKLFF
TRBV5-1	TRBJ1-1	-	CASSLGGQGRTEAFF